A selection of T cell receptor beta chains follows, all from one sample in a study of T cell repertoires in cytomegalovirus infection. TCRdb reprocessed the reads via MiXCR and lists one record per CDR3 protein. In the table there are about 220,000 distinct CDR3 sequences, around 35% of which are singletons. Their specific antigens are unknown. The sample in question was CD8+ T cells from cultured PBMCs, obtained from culture after CMV antigen stimulation. The receptor source for this set is a human donor in good health (CMV status not recorded). Some clones in this sample may be carry-over from other donors' samples. CDR3s include the opening cysteine and the closing phenylalanine or tryptophan. Only some rows state a clone size, as once, few, many or a class for expanded clones.

v_call,clone_size,j_call,cdr3_aa
TRBV11-2,-,TRBJ1-6,CASSLEPDREEDSPLHF
TRBV11-2,-,TRBJ1-2,CASSFGKGGGYGYTF
TRBV27,-,TRBJ2-1,CASSLSPNEQFF
TRBV10-3,-,TRBJ2-7,CAISGLEVHEQYF
TRBV15,-,TRBJ2-7,CATSPGTGVVYEQYF
TRBV7-8,few,TRBJ2-5,CASSPGGFQETQYF
TRBV10-3,few,TRBJ2-2,CAISEERSTYTGELFF
TRBV7-9,-,TRBJ2-3,CASSPRGTAGPTDTQYF
TRBV7-9,-,TRBJ1-1,CASSTVVVGTEAFF
TRBV19,-,TRBJ2-2,CASSISAANTGELFF
TRBV29-1,few,TRBJ2-3,CSVEGGRSDTQYF
TRBV7-8,-,TRBJ2-7,CASSLRQLREEQYF
TRBV20-1,-,TRBJ1-2,CSARDPDWGIYGYTF
TRBV7-8,-,TRBJ2-7,CARSQWSTSIKVHEQYF